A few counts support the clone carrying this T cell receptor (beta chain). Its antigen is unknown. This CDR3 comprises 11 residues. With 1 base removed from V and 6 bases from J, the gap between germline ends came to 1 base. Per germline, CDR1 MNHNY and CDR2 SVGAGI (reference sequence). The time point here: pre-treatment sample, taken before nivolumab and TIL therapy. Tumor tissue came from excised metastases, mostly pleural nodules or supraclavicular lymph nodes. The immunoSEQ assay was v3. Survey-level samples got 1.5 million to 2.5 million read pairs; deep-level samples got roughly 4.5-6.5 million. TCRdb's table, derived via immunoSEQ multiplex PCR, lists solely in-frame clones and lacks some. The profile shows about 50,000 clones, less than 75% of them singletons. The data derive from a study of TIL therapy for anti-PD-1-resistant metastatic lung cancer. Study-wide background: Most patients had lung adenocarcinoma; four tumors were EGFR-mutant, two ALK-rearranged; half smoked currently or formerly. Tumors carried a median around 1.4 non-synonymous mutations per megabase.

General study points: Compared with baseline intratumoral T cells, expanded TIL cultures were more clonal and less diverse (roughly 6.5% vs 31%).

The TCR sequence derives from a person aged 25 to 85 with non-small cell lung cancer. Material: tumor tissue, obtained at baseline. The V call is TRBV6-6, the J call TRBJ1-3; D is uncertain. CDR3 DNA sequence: TGTGCCAGCAGTTACTTAAACACCATATATTTT. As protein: CASSYLNTIYF.